These 13 T cell receptor beta chains were sequenced from one sample in a study of Graves' ophthalmopathy and Graves' hyperthyroidism. Scientists amplified the TCR beta CDR3 regions from RNA transcripts. Scientists carried out first-round RT-PCR using HTBI primers and then a second-round multiplex PCR. TCRdb redid the calling of the multiplex PCR reads with MiXCR, one entry per CDR3 protein. The sample has over a million distinct CDR3 sequences; roughly 35% are singletons. Material: peripheral blood or thyroid tissue (not recorded which). These receptors were taken from an adult man with Graves' hyperthyroidism.

Details on this clonotype: A read error is possible here, since a much larger clone lies one base away. As the CDR3 is not closed by the conserved phenylalanine or tryptophan, this likely results from a read error. V usage is TRBV7-9 and J usage is TRBJ1-1; D remains unclear. Trimming took 4 bases from V and 1 from J, leaving 13 bases between them. The germline V gene has CDR1 SEHNR and CDR2 FQNEAQ (reference sequence). The CDR3 length is 15 residues. As DNA, the CDR3 is TGTGCCAGCAGCTCCCGAGACGGGCAGAACACTGAAGCTTTCTTG. This encodes CASSSRDGQNTEAFL.

As concerns this clonotype: A clone one base away is much larger, so this may be a read error. The chain couples TRBV29-1 to TRBJ1-2, with 8 bases fitting TRBD1. This CDR3 is built from 13 residues. Germline CDR1 reads SQVTM; CDR2 reads ANQGSEA. The CDR3 DNA is TGCAGCGTGCCGGGACAGGAGAAATATGTCTACACCTTC. Its protein product is CSVPGQEKYVYTF.

V gene TRBV29-1 combines with J gene TRBJ1-1; the D gene is possibly TRBD1 (5 bases). Trimming cost V 6 bases and J 3 bases, with 8 bases left between them. This CDR3 is built from 11 residues. Per the germline V gene, CDR1 is SQVTM and CDR2 is ANQGSEA. DNA of the CDR3: TGCAGCGTGGGGGGACACACTGAAGCTTTCTTT. Its translation: CSVGGHTEAFF.

This clonotype has ten or more counts. V is TRBV24-1 and J is TRBJ1-4, with D possibly matching TRBD1 (6 bases). Looked up from germline, CDR1 is KGHDR and CDR2 is SFDVKD. The CDR3 is 18 amino acids. Trimming took 2 bases from V and 4 from J, leaving 19 bases between them. In DNA form, the CDR3 reads TGTGCCACCAGTGATTCTGCGGTGGGGGGCCCGGATAATGAAAAACTGTTTTTT. This sequence encodes CATSDSAVGGPDNEKLFF.

This clonotype was detected ten times or more. The V call is TRBV25-1, the J call TRBJ2-7, with 9 nucleotides matching TRBD2. This CDR3 region has 14 residues. The germline CDR1 and CDR2 sequences are MGHDK and SYGVNS. V lost 4 bases, J lost 10 bases, and 11 bases stayed unmatched. CDR3 sequence: CASSGSSGSLEQYF. CDR3 bases: TGTGCCAGCAGTGGAAGTAGCGGGAGTCTCGAACAGTACTTC.

This clonotype was seen at least ten times. This chain joins TRBV14 and TRBJ2-7; 9 nucleotides match TRBD2. This CDR3 has 15 amino acids. Germline-derived CDR1 and CDR2 are SGHDN and FVKESK. With V trimmed by 4 bases and J by 2 bases, 6 bases remained unmatched. CDR3 amino acids: CASSLRAGGTYEQYF. Written as DNA, the CDR3 is TGTGCCAGCAGCCTTCGAGCGGGAGGAACCTACGAGCAGTACTTC. The full variable domain, in which reference TRBV14 and TRBJ2-7 provide the parts outside the CDR3, is EAGVTQFPSHSVIEKGQTVTLRCDPISGHDNLYWYRRVMGKEIKFLLHFVKESKQDESGMPNNRFLAERTGGTYSTLKVQPAELEDSGVYFCASSLRAGGTYEQYFGPGTRLTVT.

This clonotype came up many times. J is TRBJ1-5 and V is TRBV6-5; 12 bases align to TRBD1. J was trimmed by 6 bases and V by 5 bases; bases with no gene match: 5. Germline V lookup: CDR1 MNHEY, CDR2 SVGAGI. This CDR3 is 15 amino acids long. CDR3 loop: CASSGTGGLGQPQHF. DNA of the CDR3: TGTGCCAGCAGTGGGACAGGGGGCCTCGGTCAGCCCCAGCATTTT.

The J gene is TRBJ1-4, the V gene TRBV7-9; D remains ambiguous. The CDR3 is 12 residues long. The germline V gene encodes CDR1 SEHNR and CDR2 FQNEAQ (reference sequence). V gave up 7 bases and J gave up 6 bases, with 9 bases separating them. The DNA of the CDR3 is TGTGCCAGCACCCCTAGAGATGAAAAACTGTTTTTT. Encoded protein: CASTPRDEKLFF.

The chain employs TRBV29-1 and TRBJ2-2, with D possibly matching TRBD1 (6 bases). There are 16 residues in the CDR3. From germline, CDR1 is SQVTM and CDR2 ANQGSEA. The CDR3 region is CSARDLIRGNSGELFF. The CDR3 nucleotides read TGCAGTGCTAGAGATTTGATCAGGGGAAATTCCGGGGAGCTGTTTTTT.

This clonotype was seen many times. The rearrangement joins TRBV7-8 to TRBJ2-7, with D perhaps TRBD1 or TRBD2 (5 bases each). This CDR3 is built from 13 residues. V was clipped by 3 bases and J by 6 bases, with 12 bases between them. Germline V gene data show CDR1 as SGHVS and CDR2 as FQNEAQ. The CDR3 DNA sequence: TGTGCCAGCAGCTTTAGAGGGGAGAGCGAGCAGTACTTC. Amino acids: CASSFRGESEQYF.

This clonotype was seen at least ten times. This chain joins TRBV15 and TRBJ1-2; 7 bases match TRBD1. Germline assignment: CDR1 LNHNV and CDR2 YYDKDF (reference sequence). The junction had 6 bases not matched to a gene; V was cut back by 2 bases and J by 3 bases. This CDR3 region has 15 residues. The DNA of the CDR3 is TGTGCCACCAGCAGAACGGGACAGAAAGACTATGGCTACACCTTC. Translation gives CATSRTGQKDYGYTF.

V usage is TRBV29-1 and J usage is TRBJ1-4; D possibly corresponds to TRBD1 (5 bases). The V gene lost 8 bases and the J gene lost 0 bases, with 16 bases spanning the gap. Germline CDR1 is SQVTM and CDR2 is ANQGSEA. The CDR3 contains 15 residues. The CDR3 coding sequence is TGCAGCAATGTCCCCGCGACAGCAACTAATGAAAAACTGTTTTTT. Its protein product is CSNVPATATNEKLFF.

There are many counts of this clonotype. The chain employs TRBV14 and TRBJ1-4; 8 positions match TRBD1. Trimming at V came to 2 bases and at J to 6 bases, leaving 5 bases not matched to a gene. The germline CDR1 and CDR2 sequences are SGHDN and FVKESK. There are 15 residues in the CDR3. The CDR3 coding sequence is TGTGCCAGCAGCCAATGGCAGGGGGCACATGAAAAACTGTTTTTT. This encodes CASSQWQGAHEKLFF.